The 5 T cell receptor beta chains listed next were all sequenced from one sample in a study of shared T cell receptors in the human thymus. Clones were sequenced by immunoSEQ multiplex PCR, and TCRdb holds only the in-frame ones, with some missing. The table lists over 650,000 clones, about 90% of them singletons. These data also featured in a second study, about human thymus T cells.

The sample comprised thymocytes. The receptors stem from a boy in the first two years of life with a congenital heart defect.

Written as DNA, the CDR3 is TGTGCCAGCAGCTTGGCCGTTAGGACAGTTAACTATGGCTACACCTTC. Translating gives CASSLAVRTVNYGYTF. The J gene is TRBJ1-2, the V gene TRBV5-6, with D perhaps matching TRBD1 (6 bases). Trimming shortened V by 0 bases and J by 1 base, and 13 bases separated the two germline ends. This CDR3 has 16 amino acids. CDR1 SGHDT and CDR2 YYEEEE come from the germline V gene.

Details on this clone: Within the sample, other DNA sequences also encode this same CDR3. This chain links TRBV4-2 with TRBJ1-6; 9 bases are a match to TRBD1. The germline CDR1 and CDR2 sequences are LGHNA and YNFKEQ. J lost 10 bases, V lost 0 bases, and 13 bases had no gene match. This CDR3 comprises 18 residues. The CDR3 DNA sequence: TGTGCCAGCAGCCAAGAACAGCCGGGACAGGGAGGTTCCTCACCCCTCCACTTT. Protein sequence: CASSQEQPGQGGSSPLHF.

The rearrangement links TRBV25-1 to TRBJ2-1, with 7 bases lining up with TRBD2. The length of the CDR3 is 15 residues. Trimming cost V 2 bases and J 3 bases; bases outside gene matches: 4. Germline CDR1 reads MGHDK; CDR2 reads SYGVNS. The CDR3 region is CASSEEWEGYNEQFF. The CDR3 DNA is TGTGCCAGCAGTGAAGAGTGGGAGGGCTACAATGAGCAGTTCTTC.

About this clone: The junction differs from germline at one of its ends, possibly a read error. The chain uses TRBV30 and TRBJ2-5; 10 bases line up with TRBD2. The CDR3 spans 18 residues. Germline CDR1 is GTSNPN and CDR2 is SVGIG (reference sequence). The CDR3 sequence is CACLPSGRARNTGEAQYF. The CDR3 DNA sequence: TGTGCCTGCCTCCCCAGCGGGAGGGCCAGAAATACAGGAGAGGCCCAGTACTTC.

The chain combines TRBV15 with TRBJ2-5; TRBD1 is a possible D gene (6 bases). The germline V gene encodes CDR1 LNHNV and CDR2 YYDKDF (reference sequence). This CDR3 spans 15 amino acids. V shed 0 bases and J shed 2 bases, with 10 bases lying between them. CDR3 in DNA: TGTGCCACCAGCAGAGACCCGGGACAACAAGAGACCCAGTACTTC. It specifies CATSRDPGQQETQYF.